This T cell receptor (beta chain) was captured by sequencing in a study of glioma-infiltrating T cells. This clonotype was seen more than once but under ten times. Amplification of TCR alpha and beta CDR3 regions from RNA used iRepertoire nested multiplex PCR. MiXCR, run by TCRdb on the multiplex PCR reads, gives a single entry per CDR3 protein. The repertoire consists of about 130,000 distinct CDR3 sequences, with under 30% occurring once and the leading ten covering around a quarter. The trim removed 7 bases at V and 1 base at J, leaving 5 bases unmatched. This CDR3 spans 15 amino acids. From germline, CDR1 is SNHLY and CDR2 FYNNEI.

Specimen: glioma tissue, nonneoplastic brain tissue, or PBMCs (not recorded which). This TCR derives from a human donor with low-grade glioma or glioblastoma, undergoing nonglioma brain surgery, or in good health (not recorded which). V gene TRBV2 combines with J gene TRBJ1-5, with TRBD1 matching 9 bases. The CDR3 reads CASNPTGGSNQPQHF. The CDR3 DNA sequence: TGTGCCAGCAACCCGACAGGGGGGAGCAATCAGCCCCAGCATTTT.